These 2 T cell receptor beta chains originate from one sample sequenced in a study of post-analysis software for immune sequencing data. Whole-study findings and limits: Several TRBV segments were more frequent in patients than controls; TRBV5-6, TRBV5-1 and TRBV20-1 belonged to this group.

Antigen specificity for these receptors is unknown. Unique-molecular-identifier-tagged TCR beta cDNA libraries were used. One entry per CDR3 protein results from TCRdb running MiXCR on the PCR reads. The table includes roughly 600,000 distinct CDR3 sequences, about 40% detected once. Sequencing input: blood. These receptors came from a girl under 18 with multiple sclerosis.

There are a few counts of this clonotype. CDR3 DNA: TGTGCCAGCAGCTTCTGGGGGGCAGGAGACGAGCAGTACTTC. It translates to CASSFWGAGDEQYF. The chain combines TRBV5-5 with TRBJ2-7; the D gene could be TRBD1 or TRBD2 (6 bases each). This CDR3 comprises 14 residues. V gave up 2 bases and J gave up 5 bases, with 14 bases separating them. Germline CDR1 reads SGHKS; CDR2 reads YYEKEE (reference sequence). The full variable domain, completed using reference TRBV5-5 and TRBJ2-7, is DAGVTQSPTHLIKTRGQQVTLRCSPISGHKSVSWYQQVLGQGPQFIFQYYEKEERGRGNFPDRFSARQFPNYSSELNVNALLLGDSALYLCASSFWGAGDEQYFGPGTRLTVT.

V usage is TRBV10-3 and J usage is TRBJ2-7; perhaps TRBD1 as D (6 bases). Trimming took off 3 bases at V and 0 bases at J, with 12 bases between the two ends. Per the germline V gene, CDR1 is ENHRY and CDR2 is SYGVKD. The CDR3 runs 15 residues. The CDR3 protein is CAISDLRGNSYEQYF. CDR3 bases: TGTGCCATCAGTGATCTCAGGGGAAACTCCTACGAGCAGTACTTC.